This T cell receptor beta chain was documented in a study of monozygotic twins with inflammatory bowel disease. A note on this clonotype: Its specificity is not known.

TCRdb re-analyzed the 5' RACE reads; it lists each CDR3 protein once, without DNA. This sample contains around 380,000 distinct CDR3 sequences. CDR3 length: 17 residues. Germline V gene sequence: CDR1 SGDLS, CDR2 YYNGEE. Study-wide results and limits: TCRbeta inverse Simpson diversity was decreased in IBD patients versus healthy co-twins.

Sequenced: blood. The genes are TRBV9 and TRBJ2-2; the D gene TCRdb calls, TRBD1, cannot be checked with no DNA. The source is a human donor with ulcerative colitis or Crohn's disease, or a healthy co-twin of an affected twin (not recorded which). CDR3 region: CASSVPRGGESTGELFF. Combining the CDR3 with reference TRBV9 and TRBJ2-2 gives the whole variable domain DSGVTQTPKHLITATGQRVTLRCSPRSGDLSVYWYQQSLDQGLQFLIQYYNGEERAKGNILERFSAQQFPDLHSELNLSSLELGDSALYFCASSVPRGGESTGELFFGEGSRLTVL.